The entry below describes one TCR beta chain. The source of the sample is a study of T cells expressing NK-cell markers. CDR3 size: 14 residues. Following a re-call of the 5' RACE reads, TCRdb has one entry per CDR3 protein and lacks DNA. Its listing shows about 260,000 distinct CDR3 sequences. The sequencing input was blood T cells: a sorted CD56 or NKG2C T cell subset, CD4+ or CD8+ T cells, or bulk PBMC T cells (not recorded which). The chain has TRBV12-3 or TRBV12-4 and TRBJ2-3; the D call of TRBD1 rests on TCRdb alone, since no DNA is present to check it. The sequence was collected from a man in his late teens or twenties in good health. The CDR3 protein is CASILSSPVDTQYF.